This TCR beta chain was captured in a study of blood T cell repertoires in COVID-19. Whole-study context: Sources were T cells, B-cell-depleted T cells, or PBMCs; the material itself was cDNA or gDNA.

Germline CDR1 and CDR2: LNHDA and SQIVND (reference sequence). The V and J ends lost 1 base and 6 bases respectively, with 19 bases between them. The CDR3 length is 17 residues. Study processing details: Counts of nucleated cells, estimated from reference gene primer amplification, were obtained. Clones were read by immunoSEQ multiplex PCR, and TCRdb kept only the in-frame ones, dropping some. V, J and clone size are those of that table, while D and trimming were read from the DNA. The sample carries a few hundred thousand clones, around 89% recorded once. V is TRBV19 and J is TRBJ1-5; D not resolved. The receptor comes from an older woman with acute or convalescent COVID-19. Sample: peripheral blood. CDR3 sequence: CASSIALGGLKGQPQHF. Here the CDR3 DNA reads TGTGCCAGTAGTATAGCCCTGGGAGGCTTGAAGGGTCAGCCCCAGCATTTT.